The following is a TCR beta chain sequence with its context. Its antigen is still unknown. One end of the junction is discordant with germline, which a read error may explain. The read comes to an end 3 residues before the CDR3 does, leaving the germline J gene to fill in the end. Other DNA sequences within the sample encode an identical CDR3. The data were taken from a study of TET2 disruption in CD19-targeted CAR T cells listed by TCRdb under 2018. Background for the entire study: The number of samples was determined by the original clinical trial design and by which samples were available, and no additional inclusion criteria were applied. Summary of the overall study and its limitations: Conclusions about the CAR T cells of the patient were based on extensive analysis of a single subject.

The germline V gene gives CDR1 as SGHVS and CDR2 as FNYEAQ. Reading from cysteine to phenylalanine, the CDR3 counts 13 amino acids. Only the CDR3 bases that were read are kept: 30 of them, in frame from base 1. TCR beta chain deep sequencing was performed with the immunoSEQ assay. As for the original processing: Clonotype frequencies were computed using only productive TCR beta rearrangements. In TCRdb, the immuneACCESS table is reduced to in-frame sequences with V and J assigned. These tables do not hold every clone; where another copy was compared, an unresolved V gene accounts for under half, and the others remain unexplained. V and J calls and clone size are copied from that table; D and trimming were computed from the DNA. The sample's records list fewer than 30,000 clones. 1.9% of the sample is held by the ten biggest clonotypes. In light of the paper, this sample's treatment or condition label describes: autologous CTL019 cells: CD19 CAR with 4-1BB and CD3 zeta domains. The CD19 CAR incorporated TCR zeta and 4-1BB costimulatory signaling domains. T cells for CTL019 manufacturing were collected from peripheral blood by leukapheresis. The DNeasy Blood and Tissue Kit was used to extract genomic DNA from pre-infusion T cells, peripheral blood, or sorted post-infusion T cells.

Sequences were derived from CD8- CAR+ T cells sorted from cultured blood T cells, sampled for CD19 CAR T cell therapy. What this sample's cell subset or site label stands for: CD8-negative CAR-positive T cells from the infusion product. The sequence was collected from an older man with chronic lymphocytic leukemia. Here the chain combines TRBV7-6 and TRBJ2-5; the D gene remains uncertain. The CDR3 DNA, read in part, is TGTGCTAGCAGCTTAGGCACTCAAGAGACC. It is translated as CASSLGTQET. The whole CDR3 is CASSLGTQETQYF.